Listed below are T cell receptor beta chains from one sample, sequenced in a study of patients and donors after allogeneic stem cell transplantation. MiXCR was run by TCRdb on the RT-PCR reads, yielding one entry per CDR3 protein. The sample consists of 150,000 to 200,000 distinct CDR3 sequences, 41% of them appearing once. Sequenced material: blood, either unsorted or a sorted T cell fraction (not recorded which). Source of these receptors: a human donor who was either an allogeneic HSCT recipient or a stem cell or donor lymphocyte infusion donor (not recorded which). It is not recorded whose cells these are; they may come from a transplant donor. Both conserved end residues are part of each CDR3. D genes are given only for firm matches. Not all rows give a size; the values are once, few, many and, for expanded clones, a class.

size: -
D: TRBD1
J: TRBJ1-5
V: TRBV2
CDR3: CASSMGQGRDQPQHF
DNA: TGTGCCAGCAGTATGGGACAGGGGCGCGATCAGCCCCAGCATTTT

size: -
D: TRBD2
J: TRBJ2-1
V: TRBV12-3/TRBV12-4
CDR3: CASSFPTSGVGNEQFF
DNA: TGTGCCAGCAGTTTCCCCACTAGCGGGGTTGGCAATGAGCAGTTCTTC

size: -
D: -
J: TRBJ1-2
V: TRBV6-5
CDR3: CASSPTSAYGYTF
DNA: TGTGCCAGCAGTCCGACCAGTGCATATGGCTACACCTTC

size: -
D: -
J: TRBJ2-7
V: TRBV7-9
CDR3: CASSPGTLDEQYF
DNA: TGTGCCAGCAGCCCTGGGACACTAGACGAGCAGTACTTC

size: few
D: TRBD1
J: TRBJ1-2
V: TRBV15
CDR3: CATNRRQGNGYTF
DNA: TGTGCCACCAACCGACGACAGGGGAATGGCTACACCTTC

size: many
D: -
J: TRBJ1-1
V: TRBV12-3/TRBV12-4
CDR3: CASSPGRENTEAFF
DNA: TGTGCCAGCAGTCCCGGACGGGAGAACACTGAAGCTTTCTTT

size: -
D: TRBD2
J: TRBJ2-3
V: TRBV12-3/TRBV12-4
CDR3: CASRQSGASDTQYF
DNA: TGTGCCAGCAGGCAAAGCGGGGCCTCGGATACGCAGTATTTT

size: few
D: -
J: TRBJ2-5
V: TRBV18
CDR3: CASSPSRDLQETQYF
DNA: TGTGCCAGCTCACCAAGCCGGGACTTACAAGAGACCCAGTACTTC

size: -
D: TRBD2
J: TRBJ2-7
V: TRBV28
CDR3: CASCISGGRVTPYEQYF
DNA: TGTGCCAGCTGTATTAGCGGGGGGAGGGTCACCCCCTACGAGCAGTACTTC

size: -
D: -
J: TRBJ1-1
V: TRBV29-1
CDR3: CSVIRMGNTEAFF
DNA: TGCAGCGTCATCCGGATGGGGAACACTGAAGCTTTCTTT

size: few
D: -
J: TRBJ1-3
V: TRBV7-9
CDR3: CASSGQWGNSGNTIYF
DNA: TGTGCCAGCAGCGGCCAATGGGGAAACTCTGGAAACACCATATATTTT

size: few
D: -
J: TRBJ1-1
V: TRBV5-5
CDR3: CASSLEGGTEAFF
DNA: TGTGCCAGCAGCTTGGAAGGGGGAACTGAAGCTTTCTTT

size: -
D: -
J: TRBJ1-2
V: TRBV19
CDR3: CASTTPGEADGYTF
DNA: TGTGCCAGTACCACCCCCGGGGAAGCGGATGGCTACACCTTC

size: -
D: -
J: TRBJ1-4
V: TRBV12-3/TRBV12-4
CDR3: CASSLGDEKLFF
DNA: TGTGCCAGCAGTTTGGGGGACGAAAAACTGTTTTTT

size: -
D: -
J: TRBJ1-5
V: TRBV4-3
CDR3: CASSQVVHQPQHF
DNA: TGCGCCAGCAGCCAAGTGGTGCATCAGCCCCAGCATTTT

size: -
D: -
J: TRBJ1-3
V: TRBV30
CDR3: CAWSVLKSNRNTIYF
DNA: TGTGCCTGGAGTGTACTAAAGTCCAATCGAAACACCATATATTTT

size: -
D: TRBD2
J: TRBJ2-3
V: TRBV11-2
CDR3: CASSSRVLAGDYTQYF
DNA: TGTGCCAGCAGCTCGAGGGTTCTAGCGGGAGACTATACGCAGTATTTT

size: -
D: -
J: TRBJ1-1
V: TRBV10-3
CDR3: CAISESTDLNTEAFF
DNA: TGTGCCATCAGTGAGTCGACGGACTTGAACACTGAAGCTTTCTTT

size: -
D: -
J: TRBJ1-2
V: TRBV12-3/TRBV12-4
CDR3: CASSPRQINYGYTF
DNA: TGTGCCAGCAGCCCTAGACAGATTAACTATGGCTACACCTTC

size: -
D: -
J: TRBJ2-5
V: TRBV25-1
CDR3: CASSENVAYGETQYF
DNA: TGTGCCAGCAGTGAAAACGTAGCATACGGAGAGACCCAGTACTTC

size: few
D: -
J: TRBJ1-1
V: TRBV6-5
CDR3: CASSYKGGSTEAFF
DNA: TGTGCCAGCAGTTACAAGGGGGGTAGCACTGAAGCTTTCTTT

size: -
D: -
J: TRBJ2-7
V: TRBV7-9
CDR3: CASSLTHLDEQYF
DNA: TGTGCCAGCAGCCTAACCCATCTGGACGAGCAGTACTTC

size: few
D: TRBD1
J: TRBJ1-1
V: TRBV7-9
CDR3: CASKRDSEAFF
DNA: TGTGCCAGCAAAAGGGACAGTGAAGCTTTCTTT

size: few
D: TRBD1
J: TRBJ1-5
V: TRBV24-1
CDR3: CATDDRGLQPQHF
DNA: TGTGCCACCGACGACAGGGGGCTTCAGCCCCAGCATTTT

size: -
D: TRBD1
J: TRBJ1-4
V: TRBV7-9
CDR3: CASSLRGQNEKLFF
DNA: TGTGCCAGCAGCCTAAGGGGACAGAATGAAAAACTGTTTTTT

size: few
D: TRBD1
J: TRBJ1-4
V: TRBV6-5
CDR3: CASSPAPVTSTGGLFF
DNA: TGTGCCAGCAGCCCCGCACCAGTAACTTCGACAGGGGGATTGTTTTTT

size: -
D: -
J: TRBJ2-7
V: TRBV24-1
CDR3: CATSDRGYEQYF
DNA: TGTGCCACCAGTGATCGTGGGTACGAGCAGTACTTC

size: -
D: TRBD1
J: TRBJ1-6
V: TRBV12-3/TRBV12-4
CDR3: CASTPGTGGVSSPLHF
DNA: TGTGCCAGCACCCCCGGGACAGGGGGCGTGAGTTCACCCCTCCACTTT

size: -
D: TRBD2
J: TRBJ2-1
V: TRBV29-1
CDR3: CSAISGRGYNEQFF
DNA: TGCAGCGCCATCAGCGGGAGAGGCTACAATGAGCAGTTCTTC

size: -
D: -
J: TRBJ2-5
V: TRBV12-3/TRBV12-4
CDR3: CASRNREETQYF
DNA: TGTGCCAGCAGAAACAGAGAAGAGACCCAGTACTTC

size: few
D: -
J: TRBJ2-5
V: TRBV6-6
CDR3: CASSPVTGAQETQYF
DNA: TGTGCCAGCAGCCCTGTGACTGGAGCCCAAGAGACCCAGTACTTC

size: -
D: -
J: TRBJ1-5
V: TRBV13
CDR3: CASSFRVYQPQHF
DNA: TGTGCCAGCAGCTTCAGGGTTTATCAGCCCCAGCATTTT

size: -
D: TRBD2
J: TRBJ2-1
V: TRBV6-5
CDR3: CASSGTRYNEQFF
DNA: TGTGCCAGTAGCGGGACCCGCTACAATGAGCAGTTCTTC

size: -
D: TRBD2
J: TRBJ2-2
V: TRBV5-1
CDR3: CASSTGLAATGELFF
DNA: TGCGCCAGCAGCACCGGACTAGCGGCCACCGGGGAGCTGTTTTTT

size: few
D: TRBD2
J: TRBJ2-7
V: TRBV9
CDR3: CASSDSGTEQYF
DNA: TGTGCCAGCAGCGATAGCGGGACCGAGCAGTACTTC

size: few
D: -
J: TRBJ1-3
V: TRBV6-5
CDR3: CASSYSGPGGNTIYF
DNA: TGTGCCAGCAGTTATTCCGGGCCGGGAGGAAACACCATATATTTT

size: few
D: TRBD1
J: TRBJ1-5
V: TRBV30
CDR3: CAWGKGQVRTQPQHF
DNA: TGTGCCTGGGGGAAAGGACAGGTTAGGACTCAGCCCCAGCATTTT

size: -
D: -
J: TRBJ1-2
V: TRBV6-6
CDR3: CASSYASGAGYGYTF
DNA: TGTGCCAGCAGTTACGCTTCAGGGGCAGGCTATGGCTACACCTTC

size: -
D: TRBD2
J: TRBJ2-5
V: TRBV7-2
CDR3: CASSPGTSGRFLETQYF
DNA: TGTGCCAGCAGTCCCGGGACTAGCGGGAGATTTTTGGAGACCCAGTACTTC